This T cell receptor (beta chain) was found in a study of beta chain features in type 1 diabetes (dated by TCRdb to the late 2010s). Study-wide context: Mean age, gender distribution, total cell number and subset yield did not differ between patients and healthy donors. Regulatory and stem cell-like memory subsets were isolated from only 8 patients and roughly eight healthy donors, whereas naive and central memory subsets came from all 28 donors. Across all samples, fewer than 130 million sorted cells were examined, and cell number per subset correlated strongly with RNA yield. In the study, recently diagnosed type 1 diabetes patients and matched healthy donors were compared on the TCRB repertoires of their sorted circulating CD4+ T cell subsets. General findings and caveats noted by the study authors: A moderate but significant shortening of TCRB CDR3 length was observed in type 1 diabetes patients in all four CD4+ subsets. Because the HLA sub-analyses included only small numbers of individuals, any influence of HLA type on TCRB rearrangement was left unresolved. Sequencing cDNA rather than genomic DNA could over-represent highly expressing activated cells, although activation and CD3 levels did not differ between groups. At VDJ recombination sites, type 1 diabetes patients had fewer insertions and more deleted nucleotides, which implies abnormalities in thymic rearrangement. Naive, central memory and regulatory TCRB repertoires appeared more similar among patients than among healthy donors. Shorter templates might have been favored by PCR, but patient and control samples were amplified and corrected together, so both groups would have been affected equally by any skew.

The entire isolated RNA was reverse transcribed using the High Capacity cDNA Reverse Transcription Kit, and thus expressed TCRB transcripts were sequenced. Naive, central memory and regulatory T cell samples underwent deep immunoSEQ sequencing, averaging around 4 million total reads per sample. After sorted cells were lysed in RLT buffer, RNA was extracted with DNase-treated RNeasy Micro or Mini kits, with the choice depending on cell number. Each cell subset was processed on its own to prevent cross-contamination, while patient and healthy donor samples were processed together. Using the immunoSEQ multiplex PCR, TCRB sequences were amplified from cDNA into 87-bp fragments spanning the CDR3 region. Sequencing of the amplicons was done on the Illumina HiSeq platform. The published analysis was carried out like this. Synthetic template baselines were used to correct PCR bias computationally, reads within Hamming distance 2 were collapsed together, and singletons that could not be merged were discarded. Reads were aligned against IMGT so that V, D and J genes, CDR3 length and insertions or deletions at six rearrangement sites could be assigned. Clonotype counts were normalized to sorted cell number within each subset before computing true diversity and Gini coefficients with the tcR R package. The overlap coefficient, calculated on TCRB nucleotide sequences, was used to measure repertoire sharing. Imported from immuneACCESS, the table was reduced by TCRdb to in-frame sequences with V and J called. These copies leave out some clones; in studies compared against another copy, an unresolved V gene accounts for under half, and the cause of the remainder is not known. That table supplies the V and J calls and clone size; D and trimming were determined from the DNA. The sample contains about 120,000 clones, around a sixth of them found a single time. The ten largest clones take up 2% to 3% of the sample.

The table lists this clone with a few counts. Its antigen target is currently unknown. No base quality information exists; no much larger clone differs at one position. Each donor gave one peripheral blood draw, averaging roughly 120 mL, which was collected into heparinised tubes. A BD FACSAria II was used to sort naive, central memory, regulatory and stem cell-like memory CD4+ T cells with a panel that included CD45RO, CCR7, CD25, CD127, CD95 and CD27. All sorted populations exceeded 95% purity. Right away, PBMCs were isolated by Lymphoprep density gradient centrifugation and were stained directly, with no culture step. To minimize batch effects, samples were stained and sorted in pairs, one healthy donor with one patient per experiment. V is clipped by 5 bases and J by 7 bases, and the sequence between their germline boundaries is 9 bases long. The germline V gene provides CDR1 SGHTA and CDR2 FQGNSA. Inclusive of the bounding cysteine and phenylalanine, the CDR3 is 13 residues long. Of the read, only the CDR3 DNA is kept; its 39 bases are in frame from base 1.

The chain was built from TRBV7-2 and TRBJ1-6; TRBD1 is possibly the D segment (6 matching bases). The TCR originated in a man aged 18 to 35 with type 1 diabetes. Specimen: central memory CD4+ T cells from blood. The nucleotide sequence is TGTGCCAGCAGCCTAGGACAGAATTCACCCCTCCACTTT. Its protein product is CASSLGQNSPLHF.